The T cell receptor (beta chain) under discussion was sequenced for a study of ipilimumab plus nivolumab after autologous stem cell transplantation. Background on the study: Typical patient got a handful of ipilimumab doses and roughly 8 nivolumab doses (median).

Regarding the study as a whole: TCR repertoire, Treg phenotype and gut microbiota reportedly support more study of this approach.

From germline, CDR1 is MNHNS and CDR2 SASEGT. The CDR3 has 13 amino acids. Trimming shortened V by 3 bases and J by 2 bases, and 7 bases separated the two germline ends. This clone appeared once. The antigen remains undetermined. Assay used: immunoSEQ multiplex PCR; TCRdb lists only in-frame clones, some missing. This table has about 22,000 clones, approximately 73% appearing once. Ipilimumab, 1 mg/kg, started 14 to 28 days after autologous transplant. Patients got 3 mg/kg IV nivolumab weeks 1, 4, 7, 10, then biweekly through week 26. Sequencing was performed on PBMCs, taken in a trial of ipilimumab plus nivolumab as post-transplant consolidation. The chain recombines TRBV6-1 with TRBJ1-2, with D tentatively TRBD1 (5 bases). This TCR derives from a male donor with diffuse large B-cell lymphoma. Here the CDR3 reads CASSEQGNYGYTF. The CDR3 nucleotides read TGTGCCAGCAGTGAGCAGGGAAACTATGGCTACACCTTC.